The source of this TCR beta chain is a study of immune characteristics of hereditary and idiopathic chronic pancreatitis. Notes on the research overall: Local immune cells and TCRbeta repertoires in the pancreas were profiled in this study for hereditary and idiopathic chronic pancreatitis, with control organ donor pancreases used for comparison. TCRbeta sequencing covered four or five control pancreases, 7 or 8 hereditary chronic pancreatitis pancreases and roughly six idiopathic chronic pancreatitis pancreases. The gDNA-based approach was selected because minimal in vitro experimental manipulation of pancreas-infiltrating T cells was involved. Overall study results and their limits: Among 13 chronic pancreatitis patients, higher numbers of productive TCR rearrangements went along with higher disease severity scores, showing a positive correlation. Compared with controls, both chronic pancreatitis groups had significantly higher TCRbeta repertoire diversity and lower clonality. The study did not include chronic pancreatitis caused by alcohol use. Because patient tissue could be obtained only at the time of TPIAT, differences in disease duration may have affected the immune findings. Differences in Vbeta-Jbeta gene family usage, including TRBV10, TRBV19, TRBV23 and TRBV5, were found between hereditary and idiopathic chronic pancreatitis.

Remarks on this clone: Which antigen it targets is not known. It has no much larger one-base neighbor in the sample; base qualities were not kept.

The receptor library was made with the immunoSEQ multiplex PCR assay. From pancreatic genomic DNA, the TCRbeta CDR3 region along with adjacent sequences was amplified and then sequenced. Processing in the source paper ran as follows. Repertoire diversity was assessed as a mean normalized Shannon-Wiener index, and productive clonality and productive rearrangement counts were also measured. The nonparametric Mann-Whitney U test was used to compare repertoire metrics between the control and chronic pancreatitis groups. CDR3beta sequences with identical amino acid composition and length across subjects were defined as shared clonotypes. The source is immuneACCESS, and TCRdb retained only in-frame sequences with V and J called. Part of the clones is not carried over; for the studies checked, unresolved V genes explain less than half of this, and the remainder is unexplained. The V and J calls and the clone size are those of that table, but D and trimming were determined from the DNA. Recorded for this sample are approximately 2,000 clones; 74% of them occurred a single time. Of the sample, 40% to 60% is held by the ten largest clones.

Chronic pancreatitis pancreas tissue was obtained from patients undergoing total pancreatectomy with islet autotransplantation (TPIAT). No known history of diabetes was present in the included chronic pancreatitis patients. Genomic DNA was extracted directly from bulk pancreas tissue, without T cell sorting, for TCRbeta sequencing. Pancreas tissues were collected consecutively from patients and organ donors at two US centers. The V and J ends are trimmed by 7 bases and 6 bases, leaving 18 bases between them. The germline V gene sets CDR1 to MNHEY and CDR2 to SVGAGI. Including the terminal cysteine and phenylalanine, the CDR3 comprises 14 residues. Solely the CDR3 DNA is kept, with 42 bases framed from the first base.

Material: pancreas tissue with hereditary chronic pancreatitis. The sequence came from a human donor with chronic pancreatitis. Recombination connected TRBV6-5 to TRBJ2-5; a tentative D match to TRBD2 spans 5 bases. The CDR3 here reads CASTRYAGMQTQYF. The DNA sequence is given as TGTGCCAGCACCAGGTACGCCGGGATGCAGACCCAGTACTTC.